This TCR beta chain derives from a study of cytomegalovirus exposure and HLA in healthy donors (dated by TCRdb to the late 2010s). Study-level background: According to an earlier analysis of a few hundred of the donors, about 190 million T cells yielded some 120 million unique TCR beta sequences and 250 to 350 Gb of sequence data. Around 320 gigabases of sequencing data and tens of millions of unique TCR sequences were included in an early release covering around 600 HLA-typed donors. Of the roughly 410 genotyped donors, 65% to 90% were placed in the genetic ancestry cluster associated with self-reported Caucasian donors. The study was designed to test whether signatures of past pathogen exposure could be identified by cataloging public T cell receptors. The study profiled the T cell repertoires of 500 to 800 subjects by immunosequencing and related them to cytomegalovirus serostatus. In addition to the first cohort of around 670 subjects, a separate validation cohort of under 150 different subjects was used. To predict cytomegalovirus infection status, the study brought together high-throughput TCR immunosequencing, statistical association of individual TCRs with disease status, and machine learning. A later analysis re-examined previously published TCR beta repertoires from more than 550 donors and added high-resolution HLA genotyping to investigate patterns of TCR occurrence. The later analysis used no new phenotypic data to find candidate immune exposures, relying instead on TCR beta sequences and their occurrence across donors. An earlier analysis of approximately 640 of the donors applied high-throughput TCR beta sequencing to assess whether each TCR beta V gene segment acted as functional or pseudogenic. Alongside the repertoire data, information on donor age, sex, ethnicity and CMV serostatus was compiled. In a later genetic analysis, genome-wide SNP genotypes for about three fifths of the roughly 670 donors were used, and that subset was treated as a discovery cohort. All discovery cohort repertoires had been generated on a single sequencing platform. HLA typing covered class I and class II loci at four-digit resolution. The number of donors typed differed by locus, with roughly 629-640 for A, B, C, DRB1 and DQB1, about 500 for DQA1, approximately 580 for DPA1, and 450 to 480 for DPB1. Several DR-DQ haplotypes were handled as single units for association and clustering because linkage in the cohort was strong. Across approximately 400 genotyped donors of the cohort, an average of 235,054 unique TCR beta nucleotide sequences per donor were sequenced, and roughly 20% of those sequences were non-productive. The study at large found these results: Compared with the roughly 600-donor mean, donors in an Asian-associated ancestry cluster had fewer N-insertions in productive TCRs, according to a later genetic analysis. A cluster of highly shared sequence variants was judged likely to represent a technical artifact of the sequencing pipeline. For the cohort, immune exposure information was limited to CMV serostatus. In both the original and validation cohorts, the classifier was reported to diagnose cytomegalovirus status with high specificity and sensitivity. Roughly uniform sequencing depth across donors was assumed in presence/absence analyses, although this assumption may not hold. While some public TCRs were present in many individuals, most TCR sequences turned up only very rarely across donors. In a later analysis, HLA-associated TCR beta chains were found to be more clonally expanded and to have lower generation probabilities than equally common non-associated chains. Several of the top co-occurrence clusters appeared to be linked to parvovirus B19, influenza, CMV and Epstein-Barr virus, according to a later analysis. Because HLA typing was unavailable for some donors at each locus, only the typed subset was used in association tests. According to a later analysis, TCR association rates differed among HLA loci, with DRB1 alleles showing the most associated TCRs and HLA-C alleles showing the fewest. Correlated functional status among segregating V segments might be attributable to linkage disequilibrium, but an unknown experimental factor could not be ruled out. Only TCR beta chains were sequenced in this cohort, and the absence of alpha or paired-chain data limited detectable features. Assigning TCR associations to individual alleles was difficult when HLA alleles, especially DR and DQ, strongly co-occurred. The authors suggested that the approach could potentially be generalized to other disease states and immunological phenotypes. Most CMV-associated TCR beta chains appeared to be HLA-restricted in a later analysis, and the HLA associations seemed to be driven largely by CMV exposure. An association between a missense DCLRE1C variant and V-gene and J-gene trimming of TCR beta chains was found in a later genetic analysis and replicated in an independent cohort. Seventeen rarely observed V segments, including chromosome 9 orphons, were excluded from the earlier analysis of a few hundred of the donors because counts were too low. A later analysis associated some 17,000 TCR beta sequences with specific HLA alleles at a false discovery rate of 0.05. In vitro tests confirmed that a few of the cytomegalovirus-associated TCR beta chains recognize cytomegalovirus antigens. The study listed 150 to 200 TCR beta chains as associated with cytomegalovirus. In an earlier analysis of about 600 of the donors, most TCR beta V segments appeared in productive rearrangements about 87% or about 30% of the time, broadly matching IMGT annotations. A further reported finding was that TCR beta sequences accurately predicted the HLA-A and HLA-B alleles for most subjects in the first cohort.

Receptors were amplified or captured by the immunoSEQ multiplex PCR assay. For the multiplex PCR, a mixture combining 60 forward primers for TCR Vbeta segments and 13 reverse primers for TCR Jbeta segments was used. The CDR3 region of rearranged TCR beta genes was amplified from genomic DNA with a multiplex PCR assay. On the Illumina HiSeq System, the amplified TCR beta libraries were sequenced as 87-base-pair reads. The study's own analysis went as follows. A later analysis tallied roughly 80 million unique TCR beta chains across the approximately 670 repertoires, and around 9.9 million of those chains were shared by two or more donors. A nearest-neighbor algorithm error-corrected the raw reads and collapsed the reads into unique sequences, merging closely related sequences to remove PCR and sequencing errors. CDR3 sequences were aligned to IMGT reference sequences to assign V, D and J gene segments. For a sequence to be retained, a match of at least six nucleotides was required to both a V gene segment and a J gene segment. A rearrangement counted as productive if the CDR3 had no stop codons and remained in frame with V and J, and every other rearrangement counted as non-productive. CDR3 was defined by IMGT convention, running from the second conserved V-encoded cysteine to the conserved J-encoded phenylalanine. In an earlier analysis of around 570 of the donors, sequences lacking an unambiguous match to a single V gene segment were excluded. In an earlier analysis of some 590 of the donors, V segments were called functional above 56.7% productive rearrangements and were called segregating when the between-donor standard deviation exceeded 5%. A statistical classification framework was built to diagnose cytomegalovirus status from the catalog of TCR beta chain sequences. A later analysis assigned V and J genes by comparing TCR nucleotide sequences with IMGT/GENE-DB human TR gene sequences. A later analysis assigned CDR3 sequences and most-parsimonious VDJ recombination scenarios with the TCRdist pipeline. A later analysis defined each TCR beta chain by its CDR3 amino acid sequence plus V-gene family, and excluded reads lacking a unique V-gene family. In a later analysis, 450 to 600 highly shared, low-generation-probability nucleotide sequences were removed to address suspected cross-contamination and a sequencing artifact. In a later analysis, a clonal expansion index for each public chain was calculated from normalized within-repertoire ranks of inferred template counts. In a later analysis, generation probabilities were computed using a VDJ recombination model fitted to out-of-frame rearrangements, and the results were checked against IGoR. Hypergeometric tests were used in a later analysis to score TCR-TCR, TCR-HLA and TCR-CMV co-occurrence, with a repertoire-size bias correction applied to the TCR pairs. To estimate false discovery rates, a later analysis permuted the HLA or CMV assignments 20 times. In a later analysis, co-occurring TCRs were grouped using DBSCAN, with TCRdist sequence similarity added in when clustering inside HLA-allele-positive subsets. Co-occurrence clustering excluded repertoires with fewer than 30,000 or more than 120,000 public chains, plus five with anomalous nucleotide sharing. The clones in this table, taken by TCRdb from immuneACCESS, are in-frame only. Not every clone is retained; where verified, under half of the shortfall comes from an unresolved V gene, and the cause of the rest is unknown. V, J and clone size derive from that table, while D and trimming were established from the DNA sequence. The sample includes about 130,000 clones, with 80% observed a single time. The ten largest clones capture under 3% of the sample.

The cohort consisted of approximately 670 healthy bone marrow donors. At the time of sampling, all cohort members were nominally healthy, though unrecorded immune exposures were likely present. The donor was CMV seronegative and was included in the group of about 400 seronegative cohort members. A peripheral blood sample was collected from each donor, and TCR beta sequencing was performed on peripheral blood mononuclear cells. The Qiagen DNeasy Blood Extraction Kit was used to extract genomic DNA from the blood cell samples. With respect to this clone: No antigen is known for it. Per-base qualities were not stored, and no clone one base away is much larger.

The clonotype originates from a young man in good health and CMV-seronegative. Sequenced input: PBMCs.

CDR3 protein: CSANGQMNTEAFF. At the DNA level, the sequence is TGCAGTGCTAATGGACAGATGAACACTGAAGCTTTCTTT. The receptor chain draws on TRBV29-1 and TRBJ1-1, with TRBD1 tentatively as D gene (6 bases match). The germline V gene yields SQVTM for CDR1 and ANQGSEA for CDR2. The CDR3 numbers 13 residues from cysteine through phenylalanine. Only the CDR3 DNA is retained, 39 bases long and in frame from the first base.